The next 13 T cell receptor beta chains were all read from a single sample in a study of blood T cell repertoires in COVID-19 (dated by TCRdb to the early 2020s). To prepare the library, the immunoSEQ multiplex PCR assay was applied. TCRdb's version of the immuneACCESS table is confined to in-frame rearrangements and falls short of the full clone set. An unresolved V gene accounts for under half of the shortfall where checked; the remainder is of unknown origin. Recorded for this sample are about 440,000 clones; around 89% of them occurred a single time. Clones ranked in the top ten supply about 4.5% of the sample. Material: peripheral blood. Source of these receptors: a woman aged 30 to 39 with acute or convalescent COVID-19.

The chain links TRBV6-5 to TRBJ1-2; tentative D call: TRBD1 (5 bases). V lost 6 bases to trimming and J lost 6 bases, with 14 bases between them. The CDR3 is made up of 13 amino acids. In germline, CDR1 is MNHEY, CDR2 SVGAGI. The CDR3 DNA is TGTGCCAGCAGCCCCCAGGGAACACATGGCTACACCTTC. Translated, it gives CASSPQGTHGYTF.

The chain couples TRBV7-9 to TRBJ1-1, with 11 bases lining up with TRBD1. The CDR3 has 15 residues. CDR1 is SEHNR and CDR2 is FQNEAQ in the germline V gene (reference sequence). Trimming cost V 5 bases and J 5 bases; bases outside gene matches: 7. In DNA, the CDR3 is TGTGCCAGCAGCGGAGGACAGGGGGCTATGACTGAAGCTTTCTTT. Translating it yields CASSGGQGAMTEAFF.

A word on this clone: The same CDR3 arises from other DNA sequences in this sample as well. The CDR3 sequence: CASSPGQGYYGYTF. The CDR3 nucleotides read TGTGCCAGCAGCCCGGGACAGGGGTACTATGGCTACACCTTC. The chain has TRBV6-5 and TRBJ1-2, with 10 bases fitting TRBD1. The V gene end was trimmed by 6 bases and the J gene end by 3 bases; junction bases not matched to a gene: 4. The CDR3 covers 14 residues. The germline V gene encodes CDR1 MNHEY and CDR2 SVGAGI.

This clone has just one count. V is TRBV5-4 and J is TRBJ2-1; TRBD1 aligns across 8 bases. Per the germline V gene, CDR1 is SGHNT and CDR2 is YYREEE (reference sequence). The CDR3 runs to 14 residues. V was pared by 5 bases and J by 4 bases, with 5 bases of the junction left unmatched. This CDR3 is CASSGTGSYNEQFF. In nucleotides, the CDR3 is TGTGCCAGCAGTGGGACAGGATCGTACAATGAGCAGTTCTTC.

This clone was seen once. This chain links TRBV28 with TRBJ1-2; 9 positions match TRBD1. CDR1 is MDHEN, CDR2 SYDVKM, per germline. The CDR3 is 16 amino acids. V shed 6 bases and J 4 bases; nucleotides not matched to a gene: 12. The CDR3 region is CASRVPGQGPSYGYTF. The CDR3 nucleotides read TGTGCCAGCAGGGTACCGGGACAGGGACCATCCTATGGCTACACCTTC.

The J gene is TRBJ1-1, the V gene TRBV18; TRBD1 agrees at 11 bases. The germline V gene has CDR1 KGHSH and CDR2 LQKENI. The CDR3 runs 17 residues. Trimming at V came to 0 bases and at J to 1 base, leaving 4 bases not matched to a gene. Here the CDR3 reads CASSPPDRGRGNTEAFF. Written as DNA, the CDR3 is TGTGCCAGCTCACCACCGGACAGGGGGCGAGGGAACACTGAAGCTTTCTTT.

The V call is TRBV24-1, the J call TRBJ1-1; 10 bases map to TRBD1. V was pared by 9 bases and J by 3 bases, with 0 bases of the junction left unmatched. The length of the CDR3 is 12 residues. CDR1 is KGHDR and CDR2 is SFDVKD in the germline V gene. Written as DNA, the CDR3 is TGTGCCACCGACAGGGGGCACACTGAAGCTTTCTTT. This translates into CATDRGHTEAFF.

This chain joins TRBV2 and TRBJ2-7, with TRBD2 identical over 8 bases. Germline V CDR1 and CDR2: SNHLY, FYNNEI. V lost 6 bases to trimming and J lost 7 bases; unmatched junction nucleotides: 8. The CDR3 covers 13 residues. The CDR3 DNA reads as TGTGCCAGCAGGGGGACTAGTGGTTGGGAGCAGTACTTC. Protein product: CASRGTSGWEQYF.

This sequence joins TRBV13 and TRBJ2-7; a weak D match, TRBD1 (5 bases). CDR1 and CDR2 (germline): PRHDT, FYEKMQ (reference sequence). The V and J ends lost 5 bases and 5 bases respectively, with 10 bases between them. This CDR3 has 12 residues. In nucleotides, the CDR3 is TGTGCCAGCAGCGTCAGGGTGCACGAGCAGTACTTC. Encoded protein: CASSVRVHEQYF.

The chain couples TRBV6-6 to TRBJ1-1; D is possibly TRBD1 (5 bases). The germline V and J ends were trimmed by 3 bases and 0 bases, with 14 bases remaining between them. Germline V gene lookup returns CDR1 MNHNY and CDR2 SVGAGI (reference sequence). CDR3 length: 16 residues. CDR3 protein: CASSYGARNMNTEAFF. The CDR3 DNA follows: TGTGCCAGCAGTTATGGGGCCAGGAACATGAACACTGAAGCTTTCTTT.

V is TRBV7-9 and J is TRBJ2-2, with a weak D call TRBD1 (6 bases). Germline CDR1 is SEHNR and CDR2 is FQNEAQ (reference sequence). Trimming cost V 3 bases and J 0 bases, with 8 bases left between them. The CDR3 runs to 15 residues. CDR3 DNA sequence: TGTGCCAGCAGCTTGGGGACACCGAACACCGGGGAGCTGTTTTTT. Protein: CASSLGTPNTGELFF.

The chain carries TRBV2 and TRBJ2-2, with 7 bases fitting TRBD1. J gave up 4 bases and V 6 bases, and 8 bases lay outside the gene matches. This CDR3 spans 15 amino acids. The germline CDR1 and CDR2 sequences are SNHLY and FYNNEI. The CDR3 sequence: CASSLRTGPTGELFF. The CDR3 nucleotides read TGTGCCAGCAGCCTCCGGACAGGACCCACCGGGGAGCTGTTTTTT. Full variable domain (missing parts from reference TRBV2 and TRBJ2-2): EPEVTQTPSHQVTQMGQEVILRCVPISNHLYFYWYRQILGQKVEFLVSFYNNEISEKSEIFDDQFSVERPDGSNFTLKIRSTKLEDSAMYFCASSLRTGPTGELFFGEGSRLTVL.

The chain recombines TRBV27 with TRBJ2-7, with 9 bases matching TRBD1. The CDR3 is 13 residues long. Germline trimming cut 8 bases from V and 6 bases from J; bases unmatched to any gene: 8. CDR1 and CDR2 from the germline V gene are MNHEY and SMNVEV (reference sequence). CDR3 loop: CASASGTGFEQYF. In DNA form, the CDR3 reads TGTGCCAGCGCATCCGGGACAGGGTTCGAGCAGTACTTC.